The subject of this entry is one T cell receptor beta chain. Antigen: not known. At one end, the junction sequence differs from germline, possibly due to a read error. Germline values: CDR1 LGHNA, CDR2 YNFKEQ. The CDR3 spans 14 residues. TCRdb analysed the 5' RACE reads with MiXCR anew, one entry per CDR3 protein. The profile shows 55,000 to 75,000 distinct CDR3 sequences, just under 30% of them singletons. Study-wide results and limits: Tumor memory CD4+ T cell TCR gene usage was found to cluster with blood and lymph node memory CD4+ cells and with lymph node naive CD4+ cells.

Naive CD4+ T cells were purified with Tregs depleted by CD25. V usage is TRBV4-2 and J usage is TRBJ1-2, with D unclear. The sequence was collected from a female donor with breast cancer. The source material was tumor-infiltrating naive CD4+ T cells sorted from the breast tumor. Specified subset: naive CD4+ T cells, CD4+CD45RA+CD25-. In DNA form, the CDR3 reads TGTGCCAGCAGCCTGGAACTTAGTTCCTATGCCTACACCTTC. It is translated as CASSLELSSYAYTF.